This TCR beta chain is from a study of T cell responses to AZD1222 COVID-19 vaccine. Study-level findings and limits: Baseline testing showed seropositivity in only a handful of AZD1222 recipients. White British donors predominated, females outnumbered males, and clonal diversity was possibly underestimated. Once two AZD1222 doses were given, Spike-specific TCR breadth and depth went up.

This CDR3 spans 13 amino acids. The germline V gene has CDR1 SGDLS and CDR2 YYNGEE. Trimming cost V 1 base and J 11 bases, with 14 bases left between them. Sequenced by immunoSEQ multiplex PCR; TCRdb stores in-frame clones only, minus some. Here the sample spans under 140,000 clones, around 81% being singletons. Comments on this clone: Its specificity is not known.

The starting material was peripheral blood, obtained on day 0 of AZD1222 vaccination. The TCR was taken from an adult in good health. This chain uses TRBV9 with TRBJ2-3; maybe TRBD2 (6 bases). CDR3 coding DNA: TGTGCCAGCAGCGTACAGGAGGGGACTCGGCAGTATTTT. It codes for CASSVQEGTRQYF.